The 3 T cell receptor beta chains listed next were all sequenced from one sample in a study of cytomegalovirus exposure and HLA in healthy donors. PCR involved 60 Vbeta and 13 Jbeta primers. TCRdb's table, derived via immunoSEQ multiplex PCR, lists solely in-frame clones and lacks some. The table lists under 200,000 clones, about 80% of them singletons, with more than 0.5% in the top ten. Sequenced input: PBMCs. The receptor set was obtained from a woman in her forties or fifties in good health and CMV-seronegative.

V gene TRBV18 combines with J gene TRBJ2-6, with TRBD2 as a possible D gene (5 bases). V lost 3 bases to trimming and J lost 4 bases, with 16 bases between them. The V gene's germline CDR1 is KGHSH and CDR2 LQKENI. CDR3 size: 17 residues. CDR3 DNA sequence: TGTGCCAGCTCACCCCAGACTACCACGGCCGGGGCCAACGTCCTGACTTTC. Protein: CASSPQTTTAGANVLTF. Full variable domain (rest looked up from reference TRBV18 and TRBJ2-6): NAGVMQNPRHLVRRRGQEARLRCSPMKGHSHVYWYRQLPEEGLKFMVYLQKENIIDESGMPKERFSAEFPKEGPSILRIQQVVRGDSAAYFCASSPQTTTAGANVLTFGAGSRLTVL.

The V and J genes are TRBV5-1 and TRBJ2-7, with 9 positions matching TRBD2. Germline lookup yields CDR1 SGHRS and CDR2 YFSETQ. The CDR3 is 13 residues long. J was trimmed by 12 bases and V by 4 bases; bases with no gene match: 11. CDR3 residues: CASSRTGAGGWYF. The DNA of the CDR3 is TGCGCCAGCAGCCGCACGGGGGCGGGAGGGTGGTACTTC.

This chain links TRBV7-9 with TRBJ2-5; D may be TRBD1 (7 bases). The V end was cut by 3 bases, the J end by 2 bases, with 16 bases between. Per germline, CDR1 SEHNR and CDR2 FQNEAQ (reference sequence). The CDR3 length is 16 residues. The CDR3 coding sequence is TGTGCCAGCAGCTTGGTAGCAGGGGGGAAGCAAGAGACCCAGTACTTC. This gives the protein CASSLVAGGKQETQYF.